Following are 25 T cell receptor beta chains from one sample sequenced in a study of identical twins. TCRdb re-called the 5' RACE reads through MiXCR, storing one row per CDR3 protein. The table shows approximately 500,000 distinct CDR3 sequences, with 20% to 30% occurring only once. The same data also contributed to another study, on T cells expressing NK-cell markers.

Specimen: CD4+ T cells sorted from blood. These receptors were obtained from a woman in her late teens or twenties in good health.

In its sample, this clonotype was seen a few times. The chain combines TRBV10-3 with TRBJ2-1; D may be TRBD2 (5 bases). The germline CDR1 and CDR2 sequences are ENHRY and SYGVKD. This CDR3 contains 14 residues. The V end lost 5 bases, the J end lost 0 bases, and 8 bases lay between the germline ends. CDR3: CAISYGVSYNEQFF. The CDR3 DNA follows: TGTGCCATCAGTTACGGGGTCTCCTACAATGAGCAGTTCTTC.

The chain links TRBV5-5 to TRBJ2-1, with D perhaps TRBD2 (5 bases). Looked up from germline, CDR1 is SGHKS and CDR2 is YYEKEE (reference sequence). V was trimmed by 4 bases and J by 2 bases, leaving 16 bases between them. CDR3 length equals 16 residues. The CDR3 sequence: CASSRRTGQTYNEQFF. CDR3 in DNA: TGTGCCAGCAGCCGGAGGACTGGTCAAACCTACAATGAGCAGTTCTTC. The whole variable domain, filled in from reference TRBV5-5 and TRBJ2-1, reads DAGVTQSPTHLIKTRGQQVTLRCSPISGHKSVSWYQQVLGQGPQFIFQYYEKEERGRGNFPDRFSARQFPNYSSELNVNALLLGDSALYLCASSRRTGQTYNEQFFGPGTRLTVL.

This clonotype was detected only a few times. V usage is TRBV30 and J usage is TRBJ2-3; D unresolved. The CDR3 is 15 residues long. V lost 0 bases and J 2 bases, leaving 12 bases between the germline ends. CDR1 is GTSNPN, CDR2 SVGIG, per germline (reference sequence). CDR3 in amino acids: CAWSVRWRNTDTQYF. The CDR3 nucleotides read TGTGCCTGGAGTGTACGTTGGCGAAACACAGATACGCAGTATTTT.

The chain links TRBV19 to TRBJ2-7; possibly TRBD1 or TRBD2 for D (6 bases each). CDR1 and CDR2 from the germline V gene are LNHDA and SQIVND (reference sequence). Trimming took off 3 bases at V and 9 bases at J, with 15 bases between the two ends. This CDR3 is 13 amino acids long. In nucleotides, the CDR3 is TGTGCCAGTAGTATCTCGGCGGGACAACGGCAGTACTTC. It encodes CASSISAGQRQYF.

In its sample, this clonotype was seen a few times. The V call is TRBV10-3, the J call TRBJ1-6; tentative D call: TRBD1 (5 bases). With 2 bases removed from V and 10 bases from J, the gap between germline ends came to 12 bases. This CDR3 contains 14 residues. CDR1 and CDR2 (germline): ENHRY, SYGVKD. The chain's CDR3 is CAISERRGESPLHF. The CDR3 coding sequence is TGTGCCATCAGTGAGAGGAGAGGGGAATCACCCCTCCACTTT.

This clonotype occurred a few times. J is TRBJ2-7 and V is TRBV12-3 or TRBV12-4, with a tentative D call TRBD1 (5 bases). V shed 4 bases and J shed 4 bases, with 8 bases lying between them. This CDR3 has 12 residues. The chain's CDR3 is CASSSQVYEQYF. In DNA, the CDR3 is TGTGCCAGCAGTTCACAGGTTTACGAGCAGTACTTC.

The V gene is TRBV4-3, the J gene TRBJ2-7; D could derive from TRBD1 or TRBD2 (6 bases each). Germline V gene lookup returns CDR1 LGHNA and CDR2 YSLEER. V lost 4 bases and J 7 bases, leaving 20 bases between the germline ends. CDR3 length: 15 amino acids. The CDR3 protein is CASSPGATYGIEQYF. The CDR3 nucleotides are TGCGCCAGCAGCCCGGGGGCCACCTACGGTATTGAGCAGTACTTC.

This chain uses TRBV7-2 with TRBJ1-1, with D possibly TRBD1 on 6 matching bases. Germline lookup yields CDR1 SGHTA and CDR2 FQGNSA. With 2 bases removed from V and 10 bases from J, the gap between germline ends came to 26 bases. CDR3 size: 17 residues. The CDR3, as DNA: TGTGCCAGCAGCTTATATATGGGGGAGTGGGGGGGCGACGGAGCTTTCTTT. Amino acid sequence: CASSLYMGEWGGDGAFF.

This clonotype was counted a few times. The rearrangement joins TRBV20-1 to TRBJ2-1, with D possibly being TRBD2 (6 bases). There are 14 residues in the CDR3. Germline lookup yields CDR1 DFQATT and CDR2 SNEGSKA (reference sequence). Trimming shortened V by 4 bases and J by 7 bases, and 17 bases separated the two germline ends. The CDR3 DNA reads as TGCAGTGCTAAGGGCGGGACTGCCATTAATGAGCAGTTCTTC. It translates to CSAKGGTAINEQFF.

This clonotype was seen a handful of times. The chain uses TRBV15 and TRBJ2-2; possible D gene TRBD2, 6 bases. Germline V lookup: CDR1 LNHNV, CDR2 YYDKDF (reference sequence). V was clipped by 5 bases and J by 6 bases, with 13 bases between them. This CDR3 comprises 14 residues. CDR3 amino acids: CATSGGIGSGELFF. CDR3 in DNA: TGTGCCACCAGCGGAGGGATAGGCTCCGGGGAGCTGTTTTTT.

The rearrangement uses TRBV5-1 and TRBJ2-1; possibly TRBD1 for D (6 bases). The CDR3 extends over 15 amino acids. Germline CDR1 SGHRS, CDR2 YFSETQ. V was cut by 0 bases and J by 2 bases, with 9 bases left in between. The CDR3 protein is CASSLEGGPYNEQFF. For the CDR3, the DNA is TGCGCCAGCAGCTTGGAAGGGGGACCCTACAATGAGCAGTTCTTC.

V gene TRBV5-1 combines with J gene TRBJ2-2, with a weak D call TRBD2 (6 bases). The V gene's germline CDR1 is SGHRS and CDR2 YFSETQ. Trimming shortened V by 0 bases and J by 4 bases, and 13 bases separated the two germline ends. The CDR3 contains 16 residues. The CDR3 sequence is CASSLEAGLTTGELFF. The CDR3 nucleotides read TGCGCCAGCAGCTTGGAGGCGGGATTAACCACCGGGGAGCTGTTTTTT. Full variable domain (remainder filled in from reference TRBV5-1 and TRBJ2-2): KAGVTQTPRYLIKTRGQQVTLSCSPISGHRSVSWYQQTPGQGLQFLFEYFSETQRNKGNFPGRFSGRQFSNSRSEMNVSTLELGDSALYLCASSLEAGLTTGELFFGEGSRLTVL.

A few counts support this clonotype. The chain carries TRBV10-3 and TRBJ2-2; D is undetermined. V lost 3 bases to trimming and J lost 7 bases, with 3 bases between them. The germline V gene has CDR1 ENHRY and CDR2 SYGVKD. The CDR3 contains 11 residues. This CDR3 reads CAISEVGELFF. The CDR3, as DNA: TGTGCCATCAGTGAAGTCGGGGAGCTGTTTTTT.

This clonotype was detected a few times. The rearrangement uses TRBV7-8 and TRBJ1-2, with D unresolved. V was clipped by 0 bases and J by 4 bases, with 9 bases between them. Germline CDR1 and CDR2: SGHVS and FQNEAQ. CDR3 size: 14 residues. CDR3 nucleotide sequence: TGTGCCAGCAGCTTAGCGCCGGGGATCTATGGCTACACCTTC. Translated, it gives CASSLAPGIYGYTF.

This clonotype has a single count. CDR3 region: CSAYGASNQPQHF. In nucleotides, the CDR3 is TGCAGTGCTTATGGGGCTTCCAATCAGCCCCAGCATTTT. The rearrangement links TRBV20-1 to TRBJ1-5; a possible D gene is TRBD1 (5 bases). V lost 5 bases to trimming and J lost 3 bases, with 11 bases between them. The CDR3 is 13 residues long. Germline V gene data show CDR1 as DFQATT and CDR2 as SNEGSKA (reference sequence).

In this sample, this clonotype turned up a few times. This sequence joins TRBV5-5 and TRBJ1-1, with D perhaps TRBD1 (6 bases). The V end was cut by 3 bases, the J end by 0 bases, with 15 bases between. CDR3 length equals 16 residues. Germline V gives CDR1 SGHKS, CDR2 YYEKEE (reference sequence). The CDR3 loop is CASSWGAGLLNTEAFF. The CDR3 coding sequence is TGTGCCAGCAGCTGGGGGGCGGGCCTTTTGAACACTGAAGCTTTCTTT.

This clonotype has just a few counts. V usage is TRBV7-2 and J usage is TRBJ2-3; 10 bases match TRBD2. CDR1 is SGHTA and CDR2 is FQGNSA in the germline V gene. The V and J ends lost 5 bases and 0 bases, in that order; junction bases with no gene match: 11. CDR3 size: 18 residues. The CDR3 reads CASSPPAGGLKSTDTQYF. CDR3 bases: TGTGCCAGCAGCCCGCCAGCGGGGGGGCTCAAGAGCACAGATACGCAGTATTTT. Combining the CDR3 with reference TRBV7-2 and TRBJ2-3 gives the whole variable domain GAGVSQSPSNKVTEKGKDVELRCDPISGHTALYWYRQSLGQGLEFLIYFQGNSAPDKSGLPSDRFSAERTGGSVSTLTIQRTQQEDSAVYLCASSPPAGGLKSTDTQYFGPGTRLTVL.

V is TRBV20-1 and J is TRBJ2-5; TRBD2 matches at 12 bases. The V gene's germline CDR1 is DFQATT and CDR2 SNEGSKA (reference sequence). J gave up 2 bases and V 4 bases, and 5 bases lay outside the gene matches. The CDR3 consists of 15 residues. The CDR3 region is CSAKGTSGRQETQYF. Here the CDR3 DNA reads TGCAGTGCTAAAGGAACTAGCGGGAGGCAAGAGACCCAGTACTTC.

This clonotype turned up a few times. The V and J genes are TRBV20-1 and TRBJ1-2; D gene unclear. Germline lookup yields CDR1 DFQATT and CDR2 SNEGSKA (reference sequence). The CDR3 is 12 residues long. The V end lost 1 base, the J end lost 6 bases, and 9 bases lay between the germline ends. The CDR3 DNA sequence: TGCAGTGCTAGAGGTCCGGGGAATGGCTACACCTTC. It encodes CSARGPGNGYTF.

V gene TRBV5-1 combines with J gene TRBJ2-5; a weak D match, TRBD2 (6 bases). V shed 2 bases and J shed 4 bases, with 15 bases lying between them. Germline CDR1 and CDR2: SGHRS and YFSETQ. The CDR3 is made up of 15 amino acids. The CDR3: CASSFGAGSGETQYF. The CDR3, as DNA: TGCGCCAGCAGCTTCGGTGCGGGATCTGGAGAGACCCAGTACTTC.

This clonotype has just a few counts. This chain uses TRBV10-2 with TRBJ1-1; no clear D gene. Germline CDR1 reads WSHSY; CDR2 reads SAAADI. This CDR3 region has 11 residues. Trimming took 8 bases from V and 1 from J, leaving 5 bases between them. CDR3 in DNA: TGCGCCAGCGCCGGGAACACTGAAGCTTTCTTT. Its protein is CASAGNTEAFF.

The sample holds many counts of this clonotype. The chain joins TRBV10-1 to TRBJ2-2, with D hard to call. The V and J ends lost 5 bases and 5 bases respectively, with 9 bases between them. Germline V gene lookup returns CDR1 WNHNN and CDR2 SYGVQD (reference sequence). The CDR3 spans 13 residues. The DNA for the CDR3 is TGCGCCAGCAGTACAACCTCGACCGGGGAGCTGTTTTTT. Its protein product is CASSTTSTGELFF.

The chain is built from TRBV4-3 and TRBJ2-1; D is unclear. Trimming left V 4 bases short and J 8 bases short, with 12 bases between. This CDR3 has 13 amino acids. From germline, CDR1 is LGHNA and CDR2 YSLEER. The CDR3 loop is CASSPRVSDEQFF. The CDR3 bases are TGCGCCAGCAGCCCGCGAGTCTCCGATGAGCAGTTCTTC.

The chain is built from TRBV4-3 and TRBJ1-4; 7 bases match TRBD1. The CDR3 runs to 14 residues. Trimming removed 6 bases from V and 8 bases from J; junction bases left unmatched: 9. Germline loops: CDR1 LGHNA, CDR2 YSLEER. The CDR3 nucleotides are TGCGCCAGCAGTCGGCGCGACAGGGACGAAAAACTGTTTTTT. It specifies CASSRRDRDEKLFF.

This clonotype was counted only a few times. V and J are TRBV12-3 or TRBV12-4 and TRBJ1-1; D remains unclear. Trimming took off 5 bases at V and 4 bases at J, with 14 bases between the two ends. This CDR3 comprises 14 residues. The CDR3 sequence: CASSLHQRSTEAFF. CDR3 nucleotides: TGTGCCAGCAGTCTACACCAGAGGAGCACTGAAGCTTTCTTT.